The 26 T cell receptor beta chains presented below share a single source sample, sequenced in a study of neurological immune-mediated disorders. Time point meaning: longitudinal time-point 1 (baseline). Via MiXCR, TCRdb re-called the 5' RACE reads, giving one row per CDR3 protein. The sample records under 90,000 distinct CDR3 sequences, 9.5% to 13% being singletons. Material: PBMCs. All receptors come from a man under 40 in good health.

The rearrangement joins TRBV5-6 to TRBJ2-1; 12 bases map to TRBD2. The CDR3 spans 15 residues. J lost 7 bases, V lost 0 bases, and 2 bases had no gene match. In germline, CDR1 is SGHDT, CDR2 YYEEEE. The CDR3 DNA follows: TGTGCCAGCAGCTTGGATGGACTAGCGGGGAATGAGCAGTTCTTC. Its translation is CASSLDGLAGNEQFF.

The chain links TRBV7-8 to TRBJ1-5; 8 bases line up with TRBD1. Looked up from germline, CDR1 is SGHVS and CDR2 is FQNEAQ. The V gene end was trimmed by 2 bases and the J gene end by 6 bases; junction bases not matched to a gene: 15. CDR3 length equals 18 residues. This chain's CDR3 is CASSLIPTGALSGQPQHF. CDR3 coding DNA: TGTGCCAGCAGCTTAATCCCGACAGGGGCCCTGTCGGGTCAGCCCCAGCATTTT. Filled out from reference TRBV7-8 and TRBJ1-5, the complete variable domain reads GAGVSQSPRYKVAKRGQDVALRCDPISGHVSLFWYQQALGQGPEFLTYFQNEAQLDKSGLPSDRFFAERPEGSVSTLKIQRTQQEDSAVYLCASSLIPTGALSGQPQHFGDGTRLSIL.

On this clonotype: It may be a read error: a sequence one base away is much more abundant. The rearrangement links TRBV5-5 to TRBJ1-3; D gene ambiguous. This CDR3 comprises 13 residues. Germline V CDR1 and CDR2: SGHKS, YYEKEE (reference sequence). V lost 4 bases and J lost 6, with 11 bases in between. The CDR3 DNA sequence: TGTGCCAGCAGCACTACACCTGTAAACACCATATATTTT. This sequence encodes CASSTTPVNTIYF.

The table lists this clonotype with many counts. This sequence joins TRBV5-1 and TRBJ1-1; D remains unclear. The germline V gene has CDR1 SGHRS and CDR2 YFSETQ. V was trimmed by 0 bases and J by 0 bases, leaving 6 bases between them. CDR3 length: 14 residues. This CDR3 reads CASSLDNMNTEAFF. In DNA form, the CDR3 reads TGCGCCAGCAGCTTGGACAACATGAACACTGAAGCTTTCTTT.

Many counts were recorded for this clonotype. The gene calls are TRBV5-1 and TRBJ2-1, with D possibly TRBD2 on 5 matching bases. There are 16 residues in the CDR3. Germline CDR1 and CDR2: SGHRS and YFSETQ. V was cut by 0 bases and J by 3 bases, with 13 bases left in between. CDR3 nucleotides: TGCGCCAGCAGCTTGGATACAGCGGCCGGCTACAATGAGCAGTTCTTC. Translated: CASSLDTAAGYNEQFF.

This clonotype was detected ten times or more. The chain couples TRBV13 to TRBJ2-5; no clear D gene. Trimming removed 3 bases from V and 4 bases from J, with 3 bases in between. The CDR3 runs 11 residues. CDR1 is PRHDT and CDR2 is FYEKMQ in the germline V gene (reference sequence). The CDR3 loop reads CASSLLETQYF. DNA of the CDR3: TGTGCCAGCAGCTTGTTAGAGACCCAGTACTTC.

In this sample, this clonotype turned up many times. The genes are TRBV29-1 and TRBJ1-2, with D unclear. The CDR3 is 13 residues long. The ends were cut back, 7 bases at V and 6 bases at J, with 18 bases in the middle. Germline CDR1 SQVTM, CDR2 ANQGSEA. The CDR3 loop reads CSGLGEHQDGYTF. The CDR3 nucleotides are TGCAGCGGCCTTGGGGAACACCAAGATGGCTACACCTTC. Combining the CDR3 with reference TRBV29-1 and TRBJ1-2 gives the whole variable domain SAVISQKPSRDICQRGTSLTIQCQVDSQVTMMFWYRQQPGQSLTLIATANQGSEATYESGFVIDKFPISRPNLTFSTLTVSNMSPEDSSIYLCSGLGEHQDGYTFGSGTRLTVV.

At least ten counts were recorded for this clonotype. V is TRBV28 and J is TRBJ2-2; D is possibly TRBD2 (5 bases). In germline, CDR1 is MDHEN, CDR2 SYDVKM. Trimming stripped 6 bases from V and 4 bases from J, with 9 bases between. This CDR3 spans 13 amino acids. The DNA for the CDR3 is TGTGCCAGCAGGCTGGACTTCACCGGGGAGCTGTTTTTT. This translates into CASRLDFTGELFF.

This clonotype has ten or more counts. The chain employs TRBV5-1 and TRBJ2-1; TRBD1 might be the D (5 bases). Trimming pared 9 bases from V and 6 bases from J, leaving 7 bases between. This CDR3 region has 10 residues. Germline CDR1 SGHRS, CDR2 YFSETQ. CDR3 DNA: TGCGCCATAGGGGTCAATGAGCAGTTCTTC. As protein: CAIGVNEQFF.

Many counts were recorded for this clonotype. This chain links TRBV10-2 with TRBJ2-1; 11 nucleotides agree with TRBD2. Germline-derived CDR1 and CDR2 are WSHSY and SAAADI. The CDR3 runs to 13 residues. The trim removed 5 bases at V and 8 bases at J, leaving 2 bases unmatched. The CDR3, as DNA: TGCGCCAGCAGTTATAGCGGGAGGGATGAGCAGTTCTTC. Amino acid sequence: CASSYSGRDEQFF.

This clonotype was counted ten times or more. CDR3 in amino acids: CASRAAETQYF. CDR3 coding DNA: TGTGCCAGCAGGGCGGCTGAGACCCAGTACTTC. This rearrangement joins TRBV7-9 to TRBJ2-5; D is unresolved. The CDR3 contains 11 residues. Trimming shortened V by 6 bases and J by 5 bases, and 7 bases separated the two germline ends. CDR1 and CDR2 from the germline V gene are SEHNR and FQNEAQ (reference sequence).

This clonotype has at least ten counts. As DNA, the CDR3 is TGTGCCAGCAGCCTCGGGACAGGGAACACCGGGGAGCTGTTTTTT. This gives the protein CASSLGTGNTGELFF. The V and J genes are TRBV7-8 and TRBJ2-2, with TRBD1 matching 8 bases. The CDR3 contains 15 residues. Germline V gives CDR1 SGHVS, CDR2 FQNEAQ. V lost 5 bases to trimming and J lost 1 base; unmatched junction nucleotides: 3.

The table lists this clonotype with many counts. Compared with germline, one end of the junction differs, possibly owing to a read error. The genes are TRBV7-3 and TRBJ2-4; tentative D call: TRBD1 (6 bases). The CDR3 contains 12 residues. Germline CDR1 is SGHTA and CDR2 is FQGTGA. The CDR3 nucleotides are TGTGCCAGCAGCTTATTGGGGGACATTCGGTACTTC. Its protein is CASSLLGDIRYF. Full variable domain (remainder filled in from reference TRBV7-3 and TRBJ2-4): GAGVSQTPSNKVTEKGKYVELRCDPISGHTALYWYRQSLGQGPEFLIYFQGTGAADDSGLPNDRFFAVRPEGSVSTLKIQRTERGDSAVYLCASSLLGDIRYFGAGTRLSVL.

This clonotype was recorded many times. This chain links TRBV4-1 with TRBJ2-7, with TRBD2 matching over 11 bases. This CDR3 has 16 amino acids. The ends lost 0 bases at V and 3 bases at J; junction bases unmatched: 4. Germline lookup yields CDR1 MGHRA and CDR2 YSYEKL. CDR3 sequence reads: CASSQEELAGVYEQYF. CDR3 sequence (DNA): TGCGCCAGCAGCCAAGAAGAACTAGCGGGAGTCTACGAGCAGTACTTC.

At least ten counts were recorded for this clonotype. The rearrangement links TRBV7-2 to TRBJ2-2; a possible D gene is TRBD2 (6 bases). The ends were cut back, 0 bases at V and 5 bases at J, with 19 bases in the middle. The CDR3 runs to 18 residues. Germline loops: CDR1 SGHTA, CDR2 FQGNSA. The DNA of the CDR3 is TGTGCCAGCAGCTTAGCGTCTCCGGGACTTGGGTATACCGGGGAGCTGTTTTTT. It codes for CASSLASPGLGYTGELFF.

The sample holds many counts of this clonotype. V is TRBV5-1 and J is TRBJ2-2; 11 nucleotides align to TRBD1. This CDR3 has 15 residues. Germline values: CDR1 SGHRS, CDR2 YFSETQ. V lost 4 bases, J lost 7 bases, and 6 bases stayed unmatched. In DNA form, the CDR3 reads TGCGCCAGCAGCACGGACAGGGGGCGCGACGGGGAGCTGTTTTTT. Translating it yields CASSTDRGRDGELFF. Full variable domain (rest looked up from reference TRBV5-1 and TRBJ2-2): KAGVTQTPRYLIKTRGQQVTLSCSPISGHRSVSWYQQTPGQGLQFLFEYFSETQRNKGNFPGRFSGRQFSNSRSEMNVSTLELGDSALYLCASSTDRGRDGELFFGEGSRLTVL.

This clonotype was recorded many times. The rearrangement uses TRBV28 and TRBJ2-1, with TRBD1 identical over 11 bases. V lost 8 bases to trimming and J lost 7 bases; unmatched junction nucleotides: 1. Germline V gene sequence: CDR1 MDHEN, CDR2 SYDVKM. The CDR3 length is 12 residues. Here the CDR3 reads CASGQGANEQFF. CDR3 DNA sequence: TGTGCCAGCGGACAGGGGGCAAATGAGCAGTTCTTC.

This clonotype has a count of ten or more. The chain carries TRBV7-9 and TRBJ2-7; TRBD1 aligns across 7 bases. Trimming took 5 bases from V and 5 from J; bases not matched to a gene: 9. The CDR3 consists of 14 residues. Germline V lookup: CDR1 SEHNR, CDR2 FQNEAQ (reference sequence). The CDR3 DNA reads as TGTGCCAGCAGCCGCTCAGACAGGGCGGACGAGCAGTACTTC. It yields the protein CASSRSDRADEQYF.

This clonotype was observed many times. This chain connects TRBV20-1 to TRBJ2-1; TRBD2 matches 11 bases. J gave up 7 bases and V 4 bases, and 6 bases lay outside the gene matches. From germline, CDR1 is DFQATT and CDR2 SNEGSKA (reference sequence). The CDR3 runs to 14 residues. Here the CDR3 reads CSANVAGGGNEQFF. The CDR3 region has the DNA TGCAGTGCTAACGTAGCGGGAGGGGGTAATGAGCAGTTCTTC.

This clonotype was counted many times. The J gene is TRBJ2-7, the V gene TRBV29-1, with 7 bases aligning to TRBD2. The V segment lost 3 bases and the J segment 1 base; nucleotides outside the gene matches: 6. This CDR3 spans 14 amino acids. The V gene's germline CDR1 is SQVTM and CDR2 ANQGSEA. The CDR3 is CSVDAGDNSYEQYF. CDR3 DNA: TGCAGCGTTGACGCGGGAGATAATTCCTACGAGCAGTACTTC.

This clonotype was observed many times. The J gene is TRBJ2-7, the V gene TRBV20-1, with a possible D match to TRBD1 (6 bases). The V end was cut by 2 bases, the J end by 3 bases, with 14 bases between. CDR3 length: 14 residues. Germline V gives CDR1 DFQATT, CDR2 SNEGSKA (reference sequence). CDR3 amino acids: CSARTRQDLYEQYF. The CDR3 nucleotides read TGCAGTGCTAGAACAAGACAGGATCTCTACGAGCAGTACTTC.

Regarding this clonotype: Compared with germline, one end of the junction differs, possibly owing to a read error. The chain couples TRBV5-1 to TRBJ1-1, with a weak D call TRBD1 (5 bases). CDR1 and CDR2 from the germline V gene are SGHRS and YFSETQ. The CDR3 is 16 residues long. This CDR3 is CASSLAPRAGNTETFF. CDR3 DNA: TGCGCCAGCAGCTTGGCCCCCAGGGCTGGTAACACTGAAACTTTCTTT. The full variable domain, completed using reference TRBV5-1 and TRBJ1-1, is KAGVTQTPRYLIKTRGQQVTLSCSPISGHRSVSWYQQTPGQGLQFLFEYFSETQRNKGNFPGRFSGRQFSNSRSEMNVSTLELGDSALYLCASSLAPRAGNTETFFGQGTRLTVV.

This clonotype was counted many times. This chain uses TRBV7-9 with TRBJ1-2; D call uncertain. The CDR3 contains 16 residues. V lost 2 bases to trimming and J lost 6 bases, with 19 bases between them. Germline V lookup: CDR1 SEHNR, CDR2 FQNEAQ (reference sequence). The CDR3 DNA is TGTGCCAGCAGCTTAATCCCCGGACTGCTGCCTCATGGCTACACCTTC. Protein product: CASSLIPGLLPHGYTF.

J is TRBJ2-5 and V is TRBV5-1; weak D call: TRBD2 (6 bases). The CDR3 sequence is 16 residues long. V lost 4 bases and J lost 6, with 22 bases in between. Per the germline V gene, CDR1 is SGHRS and CDR2 is YFSETQ. Here the CDR3 reads CASSTVQVGGGKTQYF. Here the CDR3 DNA reads TGCGCCAGCAGCACAGTACAGGTGGGGGGAGGAAAGACCCAGTACTTC.

V is TRBV6-5 and J is TRBJ2-1; no definite D call. V gave up 9 bases and J gave up 10 bases, with 16 bases separating them. In germline, CDR1 is MNHEY, CDR2 SVGAGI. The CDR3 runs 12 residues. The CDR3 bases are TGTGCCAGGACTCCCCTGATGGGGGAGCAGTTCTTC. Protein sequence: CARTPLMGEQFF.

Ten or more counts support this clonotype. The chain couples TRBV29-1 to TRBJ2-1; 9 nucleotides align to TRBD1. Germline loops: CDR1 SQVTM, CDR2 ANQGSEA. The CDR3 covers 15 residues. Germline trimming cut 7 bases from V and 7 bases from J; bases unmatched to any gene: 14. The CDR3 sequence is CSAALRDRVMNEQFF. The CDR3 coding sequence is TGCAGCGCAGCTCTCCGGGACAGGGTGATGAATGAGCAGTTCTTC.